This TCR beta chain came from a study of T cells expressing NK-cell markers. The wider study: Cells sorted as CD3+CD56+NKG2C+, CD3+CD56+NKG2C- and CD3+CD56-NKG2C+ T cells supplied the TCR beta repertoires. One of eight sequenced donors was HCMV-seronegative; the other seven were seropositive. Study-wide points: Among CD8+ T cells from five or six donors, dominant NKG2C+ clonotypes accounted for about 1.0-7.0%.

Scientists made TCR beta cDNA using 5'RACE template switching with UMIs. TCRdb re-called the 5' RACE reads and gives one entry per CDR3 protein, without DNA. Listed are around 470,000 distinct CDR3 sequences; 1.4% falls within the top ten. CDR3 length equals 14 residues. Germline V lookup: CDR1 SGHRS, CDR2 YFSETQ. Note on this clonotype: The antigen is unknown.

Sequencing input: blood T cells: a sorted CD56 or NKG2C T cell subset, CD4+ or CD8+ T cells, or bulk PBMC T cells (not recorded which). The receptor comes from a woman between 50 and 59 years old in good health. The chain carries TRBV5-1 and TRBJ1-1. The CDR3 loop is CASRQSAGNTEAFF.